The T cell receptor (beta chain) under discussion was sequenced for a study of regulatory T cells in long-lasting Graves disease. Overall study: Antithyroid drug use was under 3 months in newly diagnosed Graves' patients.

The time point is: newly diagnosed GD, antithyroid drugs for less than 3 months. The TCR library used RNA extracted from PBMCs. Staff drew around 10 milliliters of peripheral blood into EDTA tubes. This clonotype has just a few counts. The germline CDR1 and CDR2 sequences are PRHDT and FYEKMQ (reference sequence). CDR3 length: 14 amino acids. With V trimmed by 7 bases and J by 5 bases, 4 bases remained unmatched. Library construction for TCR beta used iRepertoire HTBI primers and Arm-PCR of CDR3 regions. TCRdb re-called the multiplex PCR reads with MiXCR, one entry per CDR3 protein. The sample yields more than 300,000 distinct CDR3 sequences, roughly 15% seen once. These records were also assigned to another study, of T cells in Graves' hyperthyroidism and ophthalmopathy. According to that study: With the HTBI primer set, the TCR CDR3 went through a first round of RT-PCR.

The chain is built from TRBV13 and TRBJ2-3; the match to TRBD2 covers 12 bases. The sequencing used peripheral blood mononuclear cells (PBMCs), collected at new diagnosis, from a patient treated with antithyroid drugs. This receptor was obtained from a woman between 18 and 29 years old with Graves disease. CDR3 nucleotide sequence: TGTGCCAGCAAACTAGCGGGGGGTAAAGATACGCAGTATTTT. This translates into CASKLAGGKDTQYF.